This TCR beta chain comes out of a study of T cells in Graves' hyperthyroidism and ophthalmopathy. Broader study findings: Appearing also in blood were most of the thyroid clonotypes expanded above 0.001. Ophthalmopathy could be told apart from stable hyperthyroidism with a 13 V-J model.

This clonotype was recorded at least ten times. Its target is unknown. Researchers amplified the TCR beta CDR3 regions from RNA transcripts. First-round RT-PCR of the TCR CDR3 relied on the HTBI primer set. MiXCR, applied by TCRdb to the multiplex PCR reads, yields one record per CDR3 protein. This table has about 610,000 distinct CDR3 sequences, roughly 14% appearing once. CDR1 and CDR2 from the germline V gene are MNHEY and SMNVEV (reference sequence). This CDR3 is built from 16 residues. Trimming removed 5 bases at V and 4 bases at J, with 20 bases between. The sequenced sample consisted of blood. V and J are TRBV27 and TRBJ1-1; D may be TRBD1 (5 bases). This TCR was recovered from a woman aged 40 to 50 with Graves' ophthalmopathy. CDR3 sequence: CASSLLGEGQATEAFF. CDR3 sequence (DNA): TGTGCCAGCAGTCTCTTAGGCGAGGGGCAGGCCACTGAAGCTTTCTTT.